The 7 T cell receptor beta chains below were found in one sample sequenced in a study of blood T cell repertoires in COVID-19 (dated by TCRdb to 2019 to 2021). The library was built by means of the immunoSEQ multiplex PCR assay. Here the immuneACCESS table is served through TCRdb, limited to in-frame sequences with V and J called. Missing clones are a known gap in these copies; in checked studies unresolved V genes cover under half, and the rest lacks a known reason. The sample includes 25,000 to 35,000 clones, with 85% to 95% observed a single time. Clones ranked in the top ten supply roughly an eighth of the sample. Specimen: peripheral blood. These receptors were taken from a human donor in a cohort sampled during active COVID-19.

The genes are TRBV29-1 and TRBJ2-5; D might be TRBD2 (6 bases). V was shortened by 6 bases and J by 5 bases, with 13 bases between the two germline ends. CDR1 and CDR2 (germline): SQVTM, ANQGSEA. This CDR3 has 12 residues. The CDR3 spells CSVGDFGETQYF. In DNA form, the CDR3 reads TGCAGCGTGGGGGACTTTGGGGAGACCCAGTACTTC. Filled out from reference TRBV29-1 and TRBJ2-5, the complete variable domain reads SAVISQKPSRDICQRGTSLTIQCQVDSQVTMMFWYRQQPGQSLTLIATANQGSEATYESGFVIDKFPISRPNLTFSTLTVSNMSPEDSSIYLCSVGDFGETQYFGPGTRLLVL.

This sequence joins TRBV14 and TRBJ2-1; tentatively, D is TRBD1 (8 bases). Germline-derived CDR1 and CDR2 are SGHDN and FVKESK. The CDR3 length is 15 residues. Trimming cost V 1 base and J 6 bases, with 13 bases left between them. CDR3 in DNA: TGTGCCAGCAGCCAAGTACAGGGGGGGGTCAATGAGCAGTTCTTC. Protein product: CASSQVQGGVNEQFF.

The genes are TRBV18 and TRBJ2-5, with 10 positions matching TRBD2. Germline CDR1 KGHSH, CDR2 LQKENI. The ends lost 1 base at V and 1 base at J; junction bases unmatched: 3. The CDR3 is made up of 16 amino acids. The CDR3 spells CASSPQAGGRQETQYF. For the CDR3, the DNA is TGTGCCAGCTCACCACAAGCGGGAGGGCGCCAAGAGACCCAGTACTTC. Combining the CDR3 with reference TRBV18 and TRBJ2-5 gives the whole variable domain NAGVMQNPRHLVRRRGQEARLRCSPMKGHSHVYWYRQLPEEGLKFMVYLQKENIIDESGMPKERFSAEFPKEGPSILRIQQVVRGDSAAYFCASSPQAGGRQETQYFGPGTRLLVL.

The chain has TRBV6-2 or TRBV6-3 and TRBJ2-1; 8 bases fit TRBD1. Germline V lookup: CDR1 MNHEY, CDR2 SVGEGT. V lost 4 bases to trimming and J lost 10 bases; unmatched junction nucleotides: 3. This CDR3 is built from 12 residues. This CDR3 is CASSWRTGEQFF. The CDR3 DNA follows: TGTGCCAGCAGTTGGAGGACAGGGGAGCAGTTCTTC.

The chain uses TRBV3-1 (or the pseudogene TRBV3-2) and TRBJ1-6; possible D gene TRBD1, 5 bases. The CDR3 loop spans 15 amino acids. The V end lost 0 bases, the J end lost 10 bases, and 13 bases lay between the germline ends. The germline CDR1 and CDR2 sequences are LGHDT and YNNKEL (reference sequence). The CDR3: CASSQDMRRGSPLHF. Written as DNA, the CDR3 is TGTGCCAGCAGCCAAGATATGAGGCGGGGGTCACCCCTCCACTTT.

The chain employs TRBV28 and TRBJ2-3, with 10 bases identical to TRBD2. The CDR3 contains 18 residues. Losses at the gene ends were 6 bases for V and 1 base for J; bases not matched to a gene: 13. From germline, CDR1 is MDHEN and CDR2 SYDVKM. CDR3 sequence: CASRVYLAGAGGTDTQYF. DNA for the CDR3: TGTGCCAGCAGAGTTTATCTAGCGGGAGCGGGGGGCACAGATACGCAGTATTTT.

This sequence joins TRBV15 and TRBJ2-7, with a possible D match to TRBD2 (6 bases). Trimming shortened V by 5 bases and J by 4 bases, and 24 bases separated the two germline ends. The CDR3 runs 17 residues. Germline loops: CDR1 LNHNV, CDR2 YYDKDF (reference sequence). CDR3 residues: CATSRLRGAKGRYEQYF. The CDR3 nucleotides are TGTGCCACCAGCCGGCTGCGCGGGGCTAAGGGGAGGTACGAGCAGTACTTC.